This T cell receptor beta chain is drawn from a study of blood T cell repertoires in COVID-19. TCRdb's table, derived via immunoSEQ multiplex PCR, lists solely in-frame clones and lacks some. The sample lists 55,000 to 75,000 clones, around 82% seen once, with 15% to 20% in the top ten. The length of the CDR3 is 15 residues. The V and J ends lost 0 bases and 3 bases, in that order; junction bases with no gene match: 2. From germline, CDR1 is SGHNT and CDR2 YYREEE (reference sequence). This receptor was identified in an elderly man with active COVID-19. The chain combines TRBV5-4 with TRBJ2-7; TRBD1 agrees at 11 bases. Sequencing was done on a sample of peripheral blood. In DNA, the CDR3 is TGTGCCAGCAGCTTGGCGGGGACAGGGGGCTACGAGCAGTACTTC. Protein product: CASSLAGTGGYEQYF.